These 27 T cell receptor beta chains were sequenced from one sample in a study of lymphopenia after photon versus proton radiotherapy. The method was immunoSEQ multiplex PCR; TCRdb's version includes in-frame clones alone and lacks a portion of them. The sample lists about 4,500 clones, around two thirds occurring once. Here the sequenced sample was peripheral blood, taken from a patient treated with proton-based radiotherapy. These receptors were taken from a man older than 75 with esophageal cancer.

This rearrangement joins TRBV7-2 to TRBJ1-2; 7 nucleotides line up with TRBD1. The CDR3 length is 14 residues. Unmatched junction bases numbered 10, after V lost 5 bases and J lost 7 bases. Germline V gene sequence: CDR1 SGHTA, CDR2 FQGNSA. Here the CDR3 reads CASSPTEGARGYTF. In DNA, the CDR3 is TGTGCCAGCAGCCCTACGGAGGGGGCGCGTGGCTACACCTTC.

Only a few counts were recorded for this clone. The V gene is TRBV9, the J gene TRBJ1-2; tentative D call: TRBD1 (5 bases). Germline CDR1 and CDR2: SGDLS and YYNGEE. The CDR3 runs to 15 residues. Trimming removed 2 bases at V and 4 bases at J, with 15 bases between. The CDR3 protein is CASSVSGKVVYGYTF. The CDR3 DNA follows: TGTGCCAGCAGCGTCTCAGGGAAAGTGGTCTATGGCTACACCTTC.

This clone was detected only once. The chain carries TRBV6-6 and TRBJ1-5; D possibly corresponds to TRBD1 (5 bases). CDR1 and CDR2 (germline): MNHNY, SVGAGI (reference sequence). The CDR3 length is 13 residues. V was trimmed by 5 bases and J by 5 bases, leaving 10 bases between them. The CDR3 nucleotides are TGTGCCAGCAGTACTAGGGGCTATCAGCCCCAGCATTTT. Its protein is CASSTRGYQPQHF.

The CDR3 nucleotides read TGTGCCAGCAGACACAGGCGGCGGACAGGGAGTGAAAAACTGTTTTTT. The encoded protein is CASRHRRRTGSEKLFF. This chain joins TRBV7-8 and TRBJ1-4, with 8 bases that match TRBD1. The CDR3 is made up of 16 amino acids. In germline, CDR1 is SGHVS, CDR2 FQNEAQ. With 6 bases clipped from V and 7 bases from J, the junction kept 13 bases outside the gene matches.

In DNA, the CDR3 is TGTGCAAGTCGCTTAGCCGGGTATCAGCCCCTCCACTTT. It codes for CASRLAGYQPLHF. J is TRBJ1-6 and V is TRBV12-2. TRBV12-2 is recorded as a pseudogene. The length of the CDR3 is 13 residues.

The genes are TRBV6-6 and TRBJ2-5; TRBD1 aligns across 7 bases. The DNA end favors TRBJ2-7, so the J call may be wrong. Germline assignment: CDR1 MNHNY and CDR2 SVGAGI (reference sequence). This CDR3 has 14 amino acids. The CDR3 region is CASSFAGTDYEQYF. In nucleotides, the CDR3 is TGTGCCAGCAGTTTCGCCGGGACAGACTACGAGCAGTACTTC.

This clone was observed a handful of times. V is TRBV10-3 and J is TRBJ2-5, with TRBD2 matching 9 bases. V trimming: 10 bases; J trimming: 2 bases; junction bases outside the gene matches: 8. This CDR3 has 14 amino acids. CDR1 and CDR2 from the germline V gene are ENHRY and SYGVKD. The CDR3 sequence is CATRRSGGQETQYF. For the CDR3, the DNA is TGTGCCACACGAAGGAGCGGGGGGCAAGAGACCCAGTACTTC.

J is TRBJ2-6 and V is TRBV14; D unresolved. CDR1 is SGHDN and CDR2 is FVKESK in the germline V gene. This CDR3 is built from 14 residues. V was trimmed by 8 bases and J by 4 bases, leaving 12 bases between them. The CDR3 sequence: CASGRWSGANVLTF. For the CDR3, the DNA is TGTGCCAGCGGAAGGTGGTCCGGGGCCAACGTCCTGACTTTC.

This clone was found a few times. The chain employs TRBV7-9 and TRBJ1-5; 7 bases line up with TRBD1. J lost 7 bases, V lost 6 bases, and 6 bases had no gene match. Germline lookup yields CDR1 SEHNR and CDR2 FQNEAQ (reference sequence). The CDR3 totals 13 residues. CDR3 bases: TGTGCCAGCAGTCCTACAGGGGACCAGCCCCAGCATTTT. This encodes CASSPTGDQPQHF.

This rearrangement joins TRBV11-2 to TRBJ2-7; D possibly corresponds to TRBD1 (6 bases). V lost 7 bases and J 2 bases, leaving 15 bases between the germline ends. CDR3 length: 14 amino acids. The germline V gene encodes CDR1 SGHAT and CDR2 FQNNGV. This CDR3 reads CASNRRQAPYEQYF. CDR3 sequence (DNA): TGTGCCAGCAATCGTAGACAGGCCCCCTACGAGCAGTACTTC.

This chain connects TRBV29-1 to TRBJ2-7, with 7 bases identical to TRBD2. The V segment lost 3 bases and the J segment 4 bases; nucleotides outside the gene matches: 6. The CDR3 spans 13 residues. Germline-derived CDR1 and CDR2 are SQVTM and ANQGSEA. CDR3 coding DNA: TGCAGCGTTGAGGGCGGGGGAGGATACGAGCAGTACTTC. It codes for CSVEGGGGYEQYF.

V usage is TRBV9 and J usage is TRBJ2-1; D may be TRBD2 (6 bases). This CDR3 is built from 15 residues. Trimming stripped 4 bases from V and 0 bases from J, with 11 bases between. From germline, CDR1 is SGDLS and CDR2 YYNGEE. CDR3 sequence reads: CASSRGGSSYNEQFF. CDR3 sequence (DNA): TGTGCCAGCAGCCGCGGAGGGAGCTCCTACAATGAGCAGTTCTTC.

The rearrangement uses TRBV7-9 and TRBJ2-6; TRBD2 is a possible D gene (6 bases). This CDR3 spans 16 amino acids. Germline V lookup: CDR1 SEHNR, CDR2 FQNEAQ (reference sequence). The V and J ends lost 5 bases and 1 base respectively, with 12 bases between them. The CDR3 protein is CASSPDAGSGANVLTF. In DNA, the CDR3 is TGTGCCAGCAGCCCCGATGCGGGGTCTGGGGCCAACGTCCTGACTTTC.

The chain links TRBV5-1 to TRBJ2-7; 7 bases are a match to TRBD1. This CDR3 comprises 15 residues. After removal of 4 bases from V and 1 base from J, the junction contained 8 bases not matched to a gene. Germline loops: CDR1 SGHRS, CDR2 YFSETQ. DNA for the CDR3: TGCGCCAGCAGCGCCGGACAGGTATTTTCCTACGAGCAGTACTTC. This encodes CASSAGQVFSYEQYF.

This clone was recorded once. J is TRBJ2-5 and V is TRBV7-9, with D maybe TRBD2 (6 bases). Trimming pared 0 bases from V and 3 bases from J, leaving 8 bases between. Germline V gene sequence: CDR1 SEHNR, CDR2 FQNEAQ (reference sequence). The CDR3 totals 14 residues. CDR3: CASSLAGGKETQYF. CDR3 bases: TGTGCCAGCAGCTTAGCTGGCGGGAAAGAGACCCAGTACTTC.

V usage is TRBV7-3 and J usage is TRBJ2-3; 11 bases line up with TRBD2. J was trimmed by 4 bases and V by 5 bases; bases with no gene match: 5. The CDR3 covers 15 residues. Germline V lookup: CDR1 SGHTA, CDR2 FQGTGA. The CDR3 nucleotides read TGTGCCAGCAGCCGTACTAGCGGGGGTTCAGATACGCAGTATTTT. It translates to CASSRTSGGSDTQYF.

The chain joins TRBV18 to TRBJ1-6; D is unresolved. V was pared by 0 bases and J by 9 bases, with 9 bases between. This CDR3 has 14 amino acids. Germline V gene data show CDR1 as KGHSH and CDR2 as LQKENI. In DNA form, the CDR3 reads TGTGCCAGCTCACCACCGCGTTCAACTTCACCCCTCCACTTT. Translated, it gives CASSPPRSTSPLHF.

The gene calls are TRBV7-3 and TRBJ2-3; D not resolved. V lost 5 bases and J lost 8, with 8 bases in between. The CDR3 sequence is 11 residues long. Germline V CDR1 and CDR2: SGHTA, FQGTGA. CDR3 sequence reads: CASSDRSTQYF. CDR3 bases: TGTGCCAGCAGCGATCGTAGTACGCAGTATTTT.

This clone rates as hyperexpanded. The V and J genes are TRBV9 and TRBJ2-7, with a weak D call TRBD2 (5 bases). Germline CDR1 and CDR2: SGDLS and YYNGEE. The V end lost 0 bases, the J end lost 2 bases, and 12 bases lay between the germline ends. The CDR3 has 15 amino acids. The CDR3 DNA follows: TGTGCCAGCAGCGTAGCTCTCGGGATTACCTACGAGCAGTACTTC. It specifies CASSVALGITYEQYF.

This chain joins TRBV7-2 and TRBJ1-1, with 8 bases that match TRBD1. The CDR3 contains 15 residues. After removal of 5 bases from V and 1 base from J, the junction contained 6 bases not matched to a gene. The germline CDR1 and CDR2 sequences are SGHTA and FQGNSA. The CDR3 region has the DNA TGTGCCAGCAGCGCCGGACAGGGAACGAACACTGAAGCTTTCTTT. Translated: CASSAGQGTNTEAFF. The full variable domain, with the rest looked up from reference TRBV7-2 and TRBJ1-1, is GAGVSQSPSNKVTEKGKDVELRCDPISGHTALYWYRQSLGQGLEFLIYFQGNSAPDKSGLPSDRFSAERTGGSVSTLTIQRTQQEDSAVYLCASSAGQGTNTEAFFGQGTRLTVV.

Relative to its sample, this clone is medium-sized. The chain combines TRBV7-3 with TRBJ2-5; 8 bases align to TRBD2. V shed 5 bases, J shed 5 bases, and the junction held 10 bases outside the gene matches. Germline CDR1 and CDR2: SGHTA and FQGTGA. The CDR3 is 15 residues long. CDR3 sequence: CASSPLDSGVETQYF. CDR3 bases: TGTGCCAGCAGCCCCCTGGATAGCGGGGTCGAGACCCAGTACTTC.

This clone is categorized as hyperexpanded. The chain couples TRBV30 to TRBJ2-7; D remains unclear. Germline V gene data show CDR1 as GTSNPN and CDR2 as SVGIG (reference sequence). V was shortened by 5 bases and J by 2 bases, with 13 bases between the two germline ends. The CDR3 is 13 residues long. The CDR3 bases are TGTGCCTGGGATTCCGGGCCGACCTACGAGCAGTACTTC. Translated: CAWDSGPTYEQYF.

The chain recombines TRBV7-4 with TRBJ1-5, with D unresolved. Germline CDR1 and CDR2: SGHVT and SQSDAQ. Trimming shortened V by 5 bases and J by 0 bases, and 2 bases separated the two germline ends. There are 12 residues in the CDR3. CDR3 DNA sequence: TGTGCCAGCAGCCATAGCAATCAGCCCCAGCATTTT. Its translation is CASSHSNQPQHF.

This chain uses TRBV19 with TRBJ2-1, with 9 bases fitting TRBD1. V trimming: 0 bases; J trimming: 7 bases; junction bases outside the gene matches: 7. The CDR3 extends over 16 amino acids. Germline CDR1 LNHDA, CDR2 SQIVND (reference sequence). CDR3 protein: CASSIDLGTGTNEQFF. The CDR3 DNA sequence: TGTGCCAGTAGTATAGATCTCGGGACAGGGACGAATGAGCAGTTCTTC.

The CDR3 spells CASSWGRAVLTYEQYF. The CDR3, as DNA: TGTGCCAGCAGCTGGGGTAGGGCGGTACTCACCTACGAGCAGTACTTC. The chain uses TRBV5-8 and TRBJ2-7; D unresolved. V lost 3 bases and J 2 bases, leaving 18 bases between the germline ends. The length of the CDR3 is 16 residues. Germline V gives CDR1 SGHTS, CDR2 YDEGEE. Full variable domain (missing parts from reference TRBV5-8 and TRBJ2-7): EAGVTQSPTHLIKTRGQQATLRCSPISGHTSVYWYQQALGLGLQFLLWYDEGEERNRGNFPPRFSGRQFPNYSSELNVNALELEDSALYLCASSWGRAVLTYEQYFGPGTRLTVT.

This chain connects TRBV5-1 to TRBJ2-3; D perhaps matches TRBD2 (6 bases). CDR1 is SGHRS and CDR2 is YFSETQ in the germline V gene. The CDR3 extends over 16 amino acids. Trimming stripped 0 bases from V and 1 base from J, with 12 bases between. The CDR3 loop reads CASSLAFGSGTDTQYF. The DNA of the CDR3 is TGCGCCAGCAGCTTGGCCTTCGGGAGCGGCACAGATACGCAGTATTTT.

This clone ranks as medium-sized. The chain carries TRBV29-1 and TRBJ2-5; D possibly corresponds to TRBD2 (5 bases). V lost 4 bases, J lost 2 bases, and 11 bases lay in between. The germline V gene encodes CDR1 SQVTM and CDR2 ANQGSEA. This CDR3 has 13 amino acids. CDR3 amino acids: CSVVWLAQETQYF. In nucleotides, the CDR3 is TGCAGCGTTGTGTGGTTAGCGCAAGAGACCCAGTACTTC.